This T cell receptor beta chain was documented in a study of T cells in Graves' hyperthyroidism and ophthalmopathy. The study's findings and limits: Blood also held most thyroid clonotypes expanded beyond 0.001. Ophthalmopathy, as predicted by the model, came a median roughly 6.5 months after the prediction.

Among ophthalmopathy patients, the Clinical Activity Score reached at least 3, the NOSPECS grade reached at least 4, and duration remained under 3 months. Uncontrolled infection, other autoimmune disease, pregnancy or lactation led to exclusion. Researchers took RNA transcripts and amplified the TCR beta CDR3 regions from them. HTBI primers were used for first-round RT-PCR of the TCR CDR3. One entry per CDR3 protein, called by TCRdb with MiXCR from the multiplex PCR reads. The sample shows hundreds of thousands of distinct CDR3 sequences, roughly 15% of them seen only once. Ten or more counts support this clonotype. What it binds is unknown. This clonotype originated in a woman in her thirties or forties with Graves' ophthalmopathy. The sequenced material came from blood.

The CDR3 nucleotides are TGTGCCAGCAGGACAGGGATTTTAGATACGCAGTATTTT. Its protein is CASRTGILDTQYF. V usage is TRBV7-9 and J usage is TRBJ2-3, with 7 positions matching TRBD1. Trimming took 6 bases from V and 5 from J; bases not matched to a gene: 5. CDR1 is SEHNR and CDR2 is FQNEAQ in the germline V gene (reference sequence). The CDR3 has 13 residues.